This record looks at one T cell receptor beta chain sequence and its context. Its antigen is unidentified. Repertoires were generated with immunoSEQ multiplex PCR, while TCRdb's copy carries only in-frame clones and drops some. Of about 94,000 clones detected, 90% to 95% appear once; the ten largest clones hold 0.46%. These data are taken from a study of Tregs in tolerant kidney transplant recipients. The CDR3 has 15 amino acids. V was clipped by 4 bases and J by 7 bases; unmatched bases: 10. Germline V gene data show CDR1 as KGHSH and CDR2 as LQKENI. Overall study findings and caveats: This study did not directly address biological reproducibility.

This sequence originates from a human donor who received a combined kidney and bone marrow transplant. The V call is TRBV18, the J call TRBJ2-1, with 7 bases fitting TRBD2. The sample here was CD4+ T cells from blood, taken before the transplant. The CDR3 sequence: CASSLGTGGMNEQFF. CDR3 in DNA: TGTGCCAGCTCACTGGGGACGGGGGGTATGAATGAGCAGTTCTTC.